This entry is about one T cell receptor beta chain. After extraction with the RNeasy kit, 0.5 to 1 ug of the RNA was reverse transcribed using random hexamers. TCRdb itself ran the immunoSEQ multiplex PCR reads through MiXCR, one entry per CDR3 protein. This table holds some 300,000 distinct CDR3 sequences, over 75% found once. The data were taken from a study of CD8 T cells in Susac syndrome. The sequenced sample consisted of CD8+ T cells from PBMCs. The TCR comes from a human donor with multiple sclerosis.

The CDR3 DNA reads TGTGCCAGCAGCACCTGGCCCGCGGGGGATTCACCCCTCCACTTT. Translating it yields CASSTWPAGDSPLHF. The chain combines TRBV9 with TRBJ1-6; D perhaps matches TRBD1 (5 bases). This CDR3 is 15 amino acids long. V shed 4 bases and J shed 8 bases, with 16 bases lying between them. Germline values: CDR1 SGDLS, CDR2 YYNGEE.